This TCR beta chain emerged from a study of immune characterization of retroperitoneal liposarcoma. MiXCR, applied by TCRdb to the PCR reads, yields one record per CDR3 protein. The table has 10,000 to 15,000 distinct CDR3 sequences, less than 55% seen once. This clonotype came up a few times. The source of this sequence is a female donor with retroperitoneal liposarcoma. The sample consisted of tumor tissue.

Written as DNA, the CDR3 is TGTGCCAGCAGCTTAATGAGCGGGGGGTACAATGAGCAGTACTTC. Translation gives CASSLMSGGYNEQYF. The chain couples TRBV7-2 to TRBJ2-4; 9 nucleotides match TRBD2. The CDR3 has 15 amino acids. Germline CDR1 SGHTA, CDR2 FQGNSA. V dropped 2 bases and J dropped 13; count of bases not matched to a gene: 12.